The rows below give T cell receptor beta chains drawn from one sample of a study of T cell repertoires in cytomegalovirus infection. TCRdb reanalysed the reads using MiXCR and keeps one entry per CDR3 protein. The profile covers a few hundred thousand distinct CDR3 sequences, with 40% appearing a single time and about 48% taken by the ten largest. Their antigens remain unidentified. Sequencing was performed on cultured PBMCs, taken from culture after CMV antigen stimulation. These receptors all come from a human donor in good health (CMV status not recorded). Some clones in this sample may be carry-over from other donors' samples. Each CDR3 is given with its conserved first and last residue. A D gene is named only where the DNA matches it firmly. Not all rows give a size; the values are once, few, many and, for expanded clones, a class.

size: NA; J: TRBJ2-1; V: TRBV4-1; D: TRBD1; CDR3: CASSQGTGGNEQFF; DNA: TGCGCCAGCAGCCAAGGCACAGGGGGCAATGAGCAGTTCTTC
size: few; J: TRBJ1-1; V: TRBV7-8; D: NA; CDR3: CASSVRTGTDNMNTEAFF; DNA: TGTGCCAGCAGCGTCAGAACCGGGACGGATAACATGAACACTGAAGCTTTCTTT
size: few; J: TRBJ2-3; V: TRBV12-3/TRBV12-4; D: TRBD2; CDR3: CASSLARGGRADADTQYF; DNA: TGTGCCAGCAGTTTAGCCCGGGGGGGCCGCGCGGACGCAGATACGCAGTATTTT
size: NA; J: TRBJ2-3; V: TRBV7-2; D: NA; CDR3: CASRPGSSTDTQYF; DNA: TGTGCCAGCAGGCCCGGGTCGAGCACAGATACGCAGTATTTT
size: few; J: TRBJ1-4; V: TRBV7-2; D: NA; CDR3: CASSLDTAGTNEKLFF; DNA: TGTGCCAGCAGCTTAGATACGGCGGGGACTAATGAAAAACTGTTTTTT
size: few; J: TRBJ2-2; V: TRBV7-2; D: NA; CDR3: CASSLLWAGTGELFF; DNA: TGTGCCAGCAGCCTCCTCTGGGCGGGCACCGGGGAGCTGTTTTTT
size: NA; J: TRBJ2-2; V: TRBV5-1; D: NA; CDR3: CASSDPLGGSTGELFF; DNA: TGCGCCAGCAGTGACCCTCTCGGAGGTTCCACCGGGGAGCTGTTTTTT
size: many; J: TRBJ2-7; V: TRBV7-2; D: TRBD1; CDR3: CASSPGTGGRSEQYF; DNA: TGTGCCAGCAGCCCGGGGACAGGGGGCAGATCCGAGCAGTACTTC
size: NA; J: TRBJ2-3; V: TRBV7-6; D: NA; CDR3: CASSISATVSDTQYF; DNA: TGTGCCAGCAGCATCTCGGCTACAGTCTCTGATACGCAGTATTTT
size: NA; J: TRBJ2-1; V: TRBV7-2; D: NA; CDR3: CASSFTPYNEQFF; DNA: TGTGCCAGCAGCTTCACCCCCTACAATGAGCAGTTCTTC
size: few; J: TRBJ2-3; V: TRBV12-3/TRBV12-4; D: NA; CDR3: CASSYDSTDTQYF; DNA: TGTGCCAGCAGTTACGACAGCACAGATACGCAGTATTTT
size: few; J: TRBJ2-5; V: TRBV11-2; D: TRBD2; CDR3: CASSFASGGAIDF; DNA: TGTGCCAGCAGCTTTGCTAGCGGGGGGGCAATCGACTTC
size: NA; J: TRBJ1-1; V: TRBV7-2; D: NA; CDR3: CTSSLGMNTEAFF; DNA: TGTACCAGCAGCTTAGGTATGAACACTGAAGCTTTCTTT
size: NA; J: TRBJ1-6; V: TRBV27; D: NA; CDR3: CASRRAGRNSPLHF; DNA: TGTGCCAGCAGAAGAGCCGGGAGGAATTCACCCCTCCACTTT
size: many; J: TRBJ2-1; V: TRBV19; D: TRBD1; CDR3: CASNERTGWSYNEQFF; DNA: TGTGCCAGTAATGAACGGACAGGGTGGTCCTACAATGAGCAGTTCTTC
size: NA; J: TRBJ2-1; V: TRBV12-5; D: NA; CDR3: CASGKLANEQFF; DNA: TGTGCTAGTGGTAAACTAGCCAATGAGCAGTTCTTC
size: few; J: TRBJ2-2; V: TRBV5-1; D: TRBD2; CDR3: CASSLTPSGVNTGELFF; DNA: TGCGCCAGCAGCCTCACCCCTAGCGGGGTAAACACCGGGGAGCTGTTTTTT
size: NA; J: TRBJ2-5; V: TRBV28; D: TRBD1; CDR3: CASSPGWTGGETQYF; DNA: TGTGCCAGCTCCCCCGGCTGGACAGGGGGAGAGACCCAGTACTTC
size: few; J: TRBJ1-1; V: TRBV7-2; D: TRBD1; CDR3: CASSPRTGWRHTEAFF; DNA: TGTGCCAGCAGCCCTCGGACAGGGTGGAGGCACACTGAAGCTTTCTTT
size: NA; J: TRBJ2-1; V: TRBV19; D: NA; CDR3: CASSPRHSQAYNEQFF; DNA: TGTGCCAGTAGTCCGCGACACTCTCAGGCCTACAATGAGCAGTTCTTC
size: few; J: TRBJ1-1; V: TRBV12-3/TRBV12-4; D: NA; CDR3: CASSLWAKGEAFF; DNA: TGTGCCAGCAGTTTATGGGCCAAGGGTGAAGCTTTCTTT
size: few; J: TRBJ1-2; V: TRBV6-1; D: TRBD1; CDR3: CASSQGGNYGYTF; DNA: TGTGCCAGCAGTCAGGGGGGGAACTATGGCTACACCTTC
size: NA; J: TRBJ2-2; V: TRBV12-3/TRBV12-4; D: NA; CDR3: CASSFSRATGELFF; DNA: TGTGCCAGCAGTTTTTCCAGGGCCACCGGGGAGCTGTTTTTT
size: NA; J: TRBJ1-1; V: TRBV19; D: NA; CDR3: CASSSLLNTEAFF; DNA: TGTGCCAGTAGTAGCCTATTGAACACTGAAGCTTTCTTT
size: NA; J: TRBJ2-1; V: TRBV7-9; D: NA; CDR3: CASSSYTLVNEQFF; DNA: TGTGCCAGCAGCTCCTATACCTTAGTCAATGAGCAGTTCTTC
size: NA; J: TRBJ1-2; V: TRBV7-8; D: NA; CDR3: CASSRGGAYGYTF; DNA: TGTGCCAGCAGCCGTGGCGGAGCCTATGGCTACACCTTC
size: many; J: TRBJ1-4; V: TRBV7-2; D: TRBD1; CDR3: CASSQTGGVRELFF; DNA: TGTGCCAGCAGCCAGACAGGGGGCGTTAGGGAACTGTTTTTT
size: few; J: TRBJ1-6; V: TRBV11-2; D: NA; CDR3: CASSRTTPDSSNSPLHF; DNA: TGTGCCAGCAGCCGAACCACACCGGACAGCTCGAATTCACCCCTCCACTTT
size: NA; J: TRBJ2-5; V: TRBV7-2; D: TRBD2; CDR3: CASSYEGLAGAEETQYF; DNA: TGTGCCAGCAGCTATGAAGGACTAGCGGGAGCGGAAGAGACCCAGTACTTC
size: NA; J: TRBJ1-2; V: TRBV7-2; D: TRBD1; CDR3: CASSARTGGYTF; DNA: TGTGCCAGCAGCGCCCGGACAGGGGGCTACACCTTC
size: NA; J: TRBJ1-6; V: TRBV6-6; D: NA; CDR3: CASRMGGAENSPLHF; DNA: TGTGCCAGCAGAATGGGAGGGGCGGAGAATTCACCCCTCCACTTT
size: NA; J: TRBJ1-5; V: TRBV12-3/TRBV12-4; D: NA; CDR3: CASSLRQLNQPQHF; DNA: TGTGCCAGCAGTTTAAGGCAGTTGAATCAGCCCCAGCATTTT
size: NA; J: TRBJ2-5; V: TRBV20-1; D: NA; CDR3: CSPGTGAFRTQYF; DNA: TGCAGTCCCGGGACCGGCGCTTTTAGGACCCAGTACTTC
size: NA; J: TRBJ2-3; V: TRBV4-3; D: NA; CDR3: CASSRRRLGDTQYF; DNA: TGCGCCAGCAGCCGACGACGACTAGGAGATACGCAGTATTTT
size: NA; J: TRBJ1-2; V: TRBV27; D: NA; CDR3: CASSYRKPAIDYGYTF; DNA: TGTGCCAGCAGCTACAGAAAACCCGCTATCGACTATGGCTACACCTTC
size: NA; J: TRBJ2-3; V: TRBV12-3/TRBV12-4; D: TRBD2; CDR3: CASSSGGGYMQNTQYF; DNA: TGTGCCAGCAGCTCCGGGGGGGGATACATGCAGAATACGCAGTATTTT
size: NA; J: TRBJ2-7; V: TRBV20-1; D: TRBD2; CDR3: CSARDLAESYEQYF; DNA: TGCAGTGCTAGAGATCTAGCGGAGTCCTACGAGCAGTACTTC
size: NA; J: TRBJ1-1; V: TRBV4-2; D: NA; CDR3: CASSQDQTRVPEAFF; DNA: TGTGCCAGCAGCCAAGATCAGACGAGGGTGCCTGAAGCTTTCTTT
size: many; J: TRBJ2-7; V: TRBV7-2; D: NA; CDR3: CASSFSGGEQYF; DNA: TGTGCCAGCAGCTTCTCCGGGGGCGAGCAGTACTTC
size: once; J: TRBJ2-3; V: TRBV30; D: NA; CDR3: CAWSWIGGADTQYF; DNA: TGTGCCTGGAGTTGGATCGGGGGCGCGGATACGCAGTATTTT
size: few; J: TRBJ2-7; V: TRBV7-2; D: TRBD1; CDR3: CASSLGGQGGTYEQYF; DNA: TGTGCCAGCAGCTTAGGCGGACAGGGGGGAACCTACGAGCAGTACTTC
size: few; J: TRBJ2-4; V: TRBV2; D: TRBD2; CDR3: CASSERSLADIAKNIQYF; DNA: TGTGCCAGCAGCGAACGCTCCCTAGCGGATATAGCCAAAAACATTCAGTACTTC
size: NA; J: TRBJ1-2; V: TRBV4-1; D: TRBD1; CDR3: CASSQSGTGGINYGYTF; DNA: TGCGCCAGCAGCCAGTCCGGGACAGGGGGCATCAACTATGGCTACACCTTC
size: NA; J: TRBJ2-7; V: TRBV6-8; D: TRBD1; CDR3: CASSYSRQGLAYEQYF; DNA: TGTGCCAGCAGTTACTCTCGACAGGGGCTAGCCTACGAGCAGTACTTC
size: NA; J: TRBJ2-2; V: TRBV7-9; D: TRBD2; CDR3: CASIPLNTGGHETGELFF; DNA: TGTGCCAGCATCCCCCTTAATACGGGGGGTCATGAAACCGGGGAGCTGTTTTTT